This TCR beta chain was profiled in a study of radiotherapy plus CTLA-4 blockade in lung cancer. Libraries were prepared by immunoSEQ multiplex PCR; TCRdb keeps only in-frame clonotypes and omits some of them. The repertoire holds 60,000 to 65,000 clones, with roughly 80% as singletons. The CDR3 consists of 14 residues. Germline CDR1 GTSNPN, CDR2 SVGIG (reference sequence). V was clipped by 5 bases and J by 4 bases; unmatched bases: 5. The origin of this receptor is a human donor with non-small cell lung cancer who had a complete response to radiotherapy plus ipilimumab. Source: peripheral blood, taken from a patient treated with radiotherapy plus ipilimumab. The chain has TRBV30 and TRBJ2-5, with 12 bases aligning to TRBD2. CDR3 DNA sequence: TGTGCCTGGTCTAGCGGGAGGGGTCTAGAGACCCAGTACTTC. As protein: CAWSSGRGLETQYF.